The 26 T cell receptor beta chains below all came from one sample that was sequenced in a study of cytomegalovirus exposure and HLA in healthy donors. The study ran its PCR with 60 Vbeta and 13 Jbeta primers. The table came from immunoSEQ multiplex PCR; TCRdb's copy has only in-frame clones and leaves some out. The sample holds more than 100,000 clones, approximately 80% seen once. Material: PBMCs. These receptors all come from a man aged 50 to 60 in good health and CMV-seronegative.

With regard to this clone: At one end, the junction sequence differs from germline, possibly due to a read error. The chain couples TRBV7-9 to TRBJ1-2, with D perhaps matching TRBD1 (6 bases). The CDR3 has 14 residues. Germline CDR1 SEHNR, CDR2 FQNEAQ (reference sequence). The CDR3 protein is CSSSLVGGADGYTF. CDR3 in DNA: TGTTCCAGCAGCTTAGTTGGGGGCGCGGATGGCTACACCTTC.

The gene calls are TRBV6-1 and TRBJ1-4, with a tentative D call TRBD1 (5 bases). The V end lost 4 bases, the J end lost 7 bases, and 13 bases lay between the germline ends. Germline V lookup: CDR1 MNHNS, CDR2 SASEGT. This CDR3 is 14 amino acids long. The CDR3 region is CASSGGVDSEKLFF. DNA for the CDR3: TGTGCCAGCAGTGGGGGGGTAGACAGTGAAAAACTGTTTTTT.

This CDR3 reads CASSLSLPGYGYTF. CDR3 coding DNA: TGTGCCAGCAGTTTGAGTTTGCCAGGGTATGGCTACACCTTC. The chain uses TRBV28 and TRBJ1-2; D is possibly TRBD1 (5 bases). Trimming took off 3 bases at V and 5 bases at J, with 13 bases between the two ends. Germline assignment: CDR1 MDHEN and CDR2 SYDVKM. The CDR3 sequence is 14 residues long.

This clone came up once. The CDR3 region has the DNA TGTGCCAGTAGCCCGTCAGGCGGCAATCAGCCCCAGCATTTT. Its protein is CASSPSGGNQPQHF. The chain employs TRBV19 and TRBJ1-5; D gene unclear. The germline V gene encodes CDR1 LNHDA and CDR2 SQIVND (reference sequence). CDR3 length equals 14 residues. Trimming removed 6 bases from V and 2 bases from J, with 11 bases in between.

V usage is TRBV10-3 and J usage is TRBJ2-1; the match to TRBD2 covers 8 bases. With V trimmed by 4 bases and J by 8 bases, 19 bases remained unmatched. Per the germline V gene, CDR1 is ENHRY and CDR2 is SYGVKD. The CDR3 runs to 18 residues. The CDR3 DNA reads TGTGCCATCAGTGGGGGGGTACGAAGCGGGAGTCCGAGGGATGAGCAGTTCTTC. Its translation is CAISGGVRSGSPRDEQFF.

The chain is built from TRBV28 and TRBJ1-2, with D unresolved. Trimming pared 5 bases from V and 2 bases from J, leaving 9 bases between. CDR3 length: 13 amino acids. Germline CDR1 reads MDHEN; CDR2 reads SYDVKM. CDR3 sequence: CASSPGRNYGYTF. CDR3 DNA: TGTGCCAGCAGTCCAGGAAGAAACTATGGCTACACCTTC.

This clone was seen a few times. This chain uses TRBV9 with TRBJ2-3; 9 nucleotides align to TRBD1. The CDR3 is made up of 16 amino acids. CDR1 is SGDLS and CDR2 is YYNGEE in the germline V gene. Trimming at V came to 2 bases and at J to 4 bases, leaving 8 bases not matched to a gene. CDR3 in amino acids: CASSVWDRELPDTQYF. CDR3 nucleotides: TGTGCCAGCAGCGTTTGGGACAGGGAATTGCCAGATACGCAGTATTTT.

This chain links TRBV28 with TRBJ2-5; 11 positions agree with TRBD1. This CDR3 region has 15 residues. Trimming took 2 bases from V and 8 from J; bases not matched to a gene: 7. Germline V gene sequence: CDR1 MDHEN, CDR2 SYDVKM. The CDR3 reads CASSLAGTGGYTQYF. In nucleotides, the CDR3 is TGTGCCAGCAGTTTAGCCGGGACAGGGGGTTATACCCAGTACTTC.

This chain connects TRBV6-5 to TRBJ1-4; TRBD1 matches 9 bases. CDR1 and CDR2 (germline): MNHEY, SVGAGI. CDR3 size: 16 residues. Trimming removed 4 bases from V and 4 bases from J; junction bases left unmatched: 7. The CDR3: CASSSLGQGNNEKLFF. In DNA, the CDR3 is TGTGCCAGCAGTTCCCTGGGACAGGGAAATAATGAAAAACTGTTTTTT.

V usage is TRBV9 and J usage is TRBJ1-5; D possibly corresponds to TRBD1 (6 bases). The CDR3 runs 18 residues. From germline, CDR1 is SGDLS and CDR2 YYNGEE. V lost 4 bases, J lost 4 bases, and 24 bases lay in between. CDR3 DNA sequence: TGTGCCAGCAGCCCCAGGGGCGGGGGAGACGGGGGGAATCAGCCCCAGCATTTT. This translates into CASSPRGGGDGGNQPQHF.

This rearrangement joins TRBV7-2 to TRBJ2-1, with D unresolved. The CDR3 sequence is 16 residues long. V was pared by 5 bases and J by 8 bases, with 22 bases between. The germline CDR1 and CDR2 sequences are SGHTA and FQGNSA. The CDR3 sequence: CASSIWATAIGDEQFF. DNA for the CDR3: TGTGCCAGCAGCATTTGGGCCACGGCAATAGGCGATGAGCAGTTCTTC.

This clone was counted between two and nine times. The chain is built from TRBV4-1 and TRBJ2-7, with 9 bases fitting TRBD2. V was pared by 4 bases and J by 7 bases, with 14 bases of the junction left unmatched. The CDR3 has 16 amino acids. Per the germline V gene, CDR1 is MGHRA and CDR2 is YSYEKL. DNA of the CDR3: TGCGCCAGCAGCCCAGGGCTAGCGGGATCGGTCGGGGAGCAGTACTTC. Translation: CASSPGLAGSVGEQYF.

The chain uses TRBV5-4 and TRBJ1-2; TRBD1 might be the D (5 bases). Germline V gene lookup returns CDR1 SGHNT and CDR2 YYREEE (reference sequence). Trimming left V 2 bases short and J 6 bases short, with 17 bases between. This CDR3 has 15 amino acids. CDR3 residues: CASSFPRGRANGYTF. CDR3 DNA: TGTGCCAGCAGCTTTCCTCGCGGCAGGGCGAATGGCTACACCTTC. Combining the CDR3 with reference TRBV5-4 and TRBJ1-2 gives the whole variable domain ETGVTQSPTHLIKTRGQQVTLRCSSQSGHNTVSWYQQALGQGPQFIFQYYREEENGRGNFPPRFSGLQFPNYSSELNVNALELDDSALYLCASSFPRGRANGYTFGSGTRLTVV.

Comment on this clone: The sample carries other DNA sequences with the same CDR3. The chain employs TRBV5-4 and TRBJ2-5; D perhaps matches TRBD2 (6 bases). This CDR3 spans 13 amino acids. From germline, CDR1 is SGHNT and CDR2 YYREEE (reference sequence). Trimming shortened V by 0 bases and J by 5 bases, and 8 bases separated the two germline ends. In nucleotides, the CDR3 is TGTGCCAGCAGCTTGGTTGGAGGGGAGACCCAGTACTTC. Residues: CASSLVGGETQYF.

This rearrangement joins TRBV6-1 to TRBJ2-7, with 7 bases that match TRBD1. With V trimmed by 4 bases and J by 6 bases, 9 bases remained unmatched. The CDR3 length is 14 residues. CDR1 and CDR2 from the germline V gene are MNHNS and SASEGT. The CDR3 protein is CASSALDREGEQYF. The CDR3 DNA reads as TGTGCCAGCAGTGCGTTAGACAGGGAAGGCGAGCAGTACTTC.

The chain combines TRBV15 with TRBJ2-1; the match to TRBD2 covers 7 bases. CDR1 and CDR2 from the germline V gene are LNHNV and YYDKDF (reference sequence). The CDR3 contains 14 residues. Trimming took 2 bases from V and 6 from J; bases not matched to a gene: 4. Here the CDR3 reads CATSRSLAVNEQFF. CDR3 DNA: TGTGCCACCAGCAGAAGCCTAGCGGTCAATGAGCAGTTCTTC.

The chain is built from TRBV2 and TRBJ2-7, with D hard to call. This CDR3 has 11 amino acids. Deletions cut 7 bases from V and 3 bases from J, with 7 bases between. The germline V gene has CDR1 SNHLY and CDR2 FYNNEI. The CDR3 DNA follows: TGTGCCAGCATCAGTGGCTACGAGCAGTACTTC. It yields the protein CASISGYEQYF.

This clone was observed a single time. V and J are TRBV19 and TRBJ1-2; 9 bases align to TRBD1. The length of the CDR3 is 13 residues. Germline CDR1 is LNHDA and CDR2 is SQIVND (reference sequence). V was pared by 11 bases and J by 6 bases, with 10 bases of the junction left unmatched. This CDR3 reads CACRSGTGNGYTF. CDR3 nucleotides: TGTGCCTGTCGATCCGGGACAGGGAATGGCTACACCTTC.

The chain joins TRBV11-3 to TRBJ1-2; 8 bases match TRBD1. This CDR3 spans 14 amino acids. With 9 bases clipped from V and 6 bases from J, the junction kept 12 bases outside the gene matches. CDR1 SGHNT and CDR2 YENEEA come from the germline V gene. The CDR3 DNA sequence: TGTGCCAGATTCCGCGACAGGGGTTTAGATGGCTACACCTTC. Protein: CARFRDRGLDGYTF.

This CDR3 is CASSLNPGSHDGYTF. For the CDR3, the DNA is TGTGCCAGCAGCTTAAATCCGGGGAGCCATGATGGCTACACCTTC. The chain has TRBV13 and TRBJ1-2; D call uncertain. Germline-derived CDR1 and CDR2 are PRHDT and FYEKMQ (reference sequence). The CDR3 has 15 amino acids. V gave up 2 bases and J gave up 6 bases, with 16 bases separating them.

CDR3 coding DNA: TGTGCCAGCAGGGGGACAGGGAACGGCAATCAGCCCCAGCATTTT. Translating gives CASRGTGNGNQPQHF. The chain is built from TRBV28 and TRBJ1-5, with 9 bases that match TRBD1. Germline loops: CDR1 MDHEN, CDR2 SYDVKM. CDR3 length equals 15 residues. V lost 6 bases and J lost 2; bases outside the gene matches: 5. Full variable domain (remainder filled in from reference TRBV28 and TRBJ1-5): DVKVTQSSRYLVKRTGEKVFLECVQDMDHENMFWYRQDPGLGLRLIYFSYDVKMKEKGDIPEGYSVSREKKERFSLILESASTNQTSMYLCASRGTGNGNQPQHFGDGTRLSIL.

The chain joins TRBV14 to TRBJ1-3; D ambiguous. CDR3 length: 14 amino acids. Germline CDR1 and CDR2: SGHDN and FVKESK. With 4 bases removed from V and 2 bases from J, the gap between germline ends came to 9 bases. CDR3 DNA sequence: TGTGCCAGCAGCCTCACTTCGGCTGGAAACACCATATATTTT. Translating it yields CASSLTSAGNTIYF.

V and J are TRBV6-6 and TRBJ2-7; 8 nucleotides match TRBD1. Losses at the gene ends were 6 bases for V and 6 bases for J; bases not matched to a gene: 7. The CDR3 has 13 residues. CDR1 and CDR2 from the germline V gene are MNHNY and SVGAGI (reference sequence). Here the CDR3 reads CASRWTGKGEQYF. CDR3 nucleotide sequence: TGTGCCAGCAGATGGACAGGGAAGGGCGAGCAGTACTTC.

V is TRBV2 and J is TRBJ2-7; D possibly corresponds to TRBD1 (6 bases). The CDR3 is 16 residues long. Trimming cost V 1 base and J 4 bases, with 17 bases left between them. Germline CDR1 and CDR2: SNHLY and FYNNEI. CDR3 region: CASSEGPTGHHYEQYF. Here the CDR3 DNA reads TGTGCCAGCAGTGAAGGTCCTACGGGACACCATTACGAGCAGTACTTC.

The rearrangement joins TRBV7-9 to TRBJ1-1, with D perhaps matching TRBD1 (5 bases). The CDR3 has 13 amino acids. The V gene's germline CDR1 is SEHNR and CDR2 FQNEAQ (reference sequence). Trimming removed 1 base at V and 7 bases at J, with 10 bases between. The DNA of the CDR3 is TGTGCCAGCAGCTTAGTAGGGGCTGTTGAAGCTTTCTTT. Translation: CASSLVGAVEAFF. The entire variable domain, with the rest obtained from reference TRBV7-9 and TRBJ1-1, is as follows: DTGVSQNPRHKITKRGQNVTFRCDPISEHNRLYWYRQTLGQGPEFLTYFQNEAQLEKSRLLSDRFSAERPKGSFSTLEIQRTEQGDSAMYLCASSLVGAVEAFFGQGTRLTVV.

This clone was recorded only once. The chain links TRBV4-2 to TRBJ1-2, with 8 bases fitting TRBD1. Germline CDR1 reads LGHNA; CDR2 reads YNFKEQ. The CDR3 extends over 16 amino acids. The V and J ends lost 1 base and 2 bases, in that order; junction bases with no gene match: 6. In DNA, the CDR3 is TGTGCCAGCAGCCAAGTGGGGACAGGCGGGAACTATGGCTACACCTTC. Protein: CASSQVGTGGNYGYTF.